These 27 T cell receptor beta chains came from one sample sequenced in a study of blood T cells in healthy people across ages. Primed by a sample-barcoded 5' primer and a J-beta primer mix, a second PCR proceeded for 7 to 11 cycles. Via MiXCR, TCRdb re-called the 5' RACE reads, giving one row per CDR3 protein. The profile covers about 780,000 distinct CDR3 sequences, with around 50% appearing a single time and approximately 18% taken by the ten largest. Sequencing was done on a sample of blood. The receptors originated from a man aged 80 or over in good health.

The V call is TRBV29-1, the J call TRBJ1-1; D call uncertain. The V end lost 2 bases, the J end lost 5 bases, and 9 bases lay between the germline ends. The CDR3 length is 12 residues. Germline values: CDR1 SQVTM, CDR2 ANQGSEA. In DNA, the CDR3 is TGCAGCGTTGAACCAGGTGGAACTGAAGCTTTCTTT. Its protein product is CSVEPGGTEAFF.

The chain joins TRBV12-3 or TRBV12-4 to TRBJ2-1; the D gene is possibly TRBD1 (6 bases). The V gene lost 3 bases and the J gene lost 6 bases, with 12 bases spanning the gap. This CDR3 contains 14 residues. In nucleotides, the CDR3 is TGTGCCAGCAGTTTTGGGGGCCTGGTCAATGAGCAGTTCTTC. Encoded protein: CASSFGGLVNEQFF.

The chain couples TRBV15 to TRBJ2-3; 7 nucleotides line up with TRBD2. In germline, CDR1 is LNHNV, CDR2 YYDKDF (reference sequence). CDR3 length: 16 amino acids. J was trimmed by 0 bases and V by 4 bases; bases with no gene match: 7. The CDR3 DNA reads TGTGCCACCAGCAAAATTAGCGGGCTCAGCACAGATACGCAGTATTTT. Amino acids: CATSKISGLSTDTQYF.

The chain uses TRBV7-2 and TRBJ2-1; TRBD1 is a possible D gene (6 bases). The CDR3 extends over 14 amino acids. V lost 4 bases, J lost 5 bases, and 12 bases lay in between. Germline assignment: CDR1 SGHTA and CDR2 FQGNSA. CDR3 DNA: TGTGCCAGCAGCTCAGACAGGTGGAACAATGAGCAGTTCTTC. Translation gives CASSSDRWNNEQFF. The variable domain in full, with the rest retrieved from reference TRBV7-2 and TRBJ2-1, is GAGVSQSPSNKVTEKGKDVELRCDPISGHTALYWYRQSLGQGLEFLIYFQGNSAPDKSGLPSDRFSAERTGGSVSTLTIQRTQQEDSAVYLCASSSDRWNNEQFFGPGTRLTVL.

This clonotype was recorded at least ten times. In DNA, the CDR3 is TGTGCCAGCAGCGTAGCTCAGGGAGTGTCAGATACGCAGTATTTT. It is translated as CASSVAQGVSDTQYF. The chain carries TRBV9 and TRBJ2-3, with D perhaps given as TRBD1 or TRBD2 (5 bases each). The CDR3 spans 15 residues. In germline, CDR1 is SGDLS, CDR2 YYNGEE. Trimming pared 0 bases from V and 4 bases from J, leaving 12 bases between.

The CDR3 DNA sequence: TGTGCCAGCAGGCCGGGACAGGGAAATAAACATGGCTACACCTTC. Residues: CASRPGQGNKHGYTF. The chain links TRBV25-1 to TRBJ1-2; 9 nucleotides align to TRBD1. The CDR3 has 15 amino acids. Germline V CDR1 and CDR2: MGHDK, SYGVNS. The junction had 11 bases not matched to a gene; V was cut back by 6 bases and J by 6 bases.

This clonotype was observed a handful of times. The J gene is TRBJ2-1, the V gene TRBV20-1; possibly TRBD2 for D (6 bases). CDR1 and CDR2 from the germline V gene are DFQATT and SNEGSKA (reference sequence). The CDR3 spans 15 residues. Trimming cost V 3 bases and J 1 base, with 13 bases left between them. CDR3 protein: CSASKTGTSYNEQFF. For the CDR3, the DNA is TGCAGTGCTAGCAAGACCGGGACTTCCTACAATGAGCAGTTCTTC.

The V call is TRBV12-3 or TRBV12-4, the J call TRBJ2-1; D perhaps matches TRBD1 (6 bases). The J call may be mistaken, given a closer DNA end match to TRBJ2-7. This CDR3 has 17 residues. The CDR3 nucleotides read TGTGCCAGCAGTTTAAATACCAGGGGCGGACCCTACAATGAGCAGTACTTC. Translated: CASSLNTRGGPYNEQYF.

This CDR3 is CASGELGAKQTQYF. CDR3 nucleotide sequence: TGTGCCAGCGGTGAACTGGGGGCAAAGCAGACCCAGTACTTC. V usage is TRBV7-2 and J usage is TRBJ2-5; weak D call: TRBD1 (6 bases). The CDR3 spans 14 residues. V shed 8 bases and J shed 6 bases, with 19 bases lying between them. Germline values: CDR1 SGHTA, CDR2 FQGNSA.

The gene calls are TRBV2 and TRBJ2-3; D unresolved. This CDR3 is 15 amino acids long. Trimming pared 4 bases from V and 1 base from J, leaving 12 bases between. Looked up from germline, CDR1 is SNHLY and CDR2 is FYNNEI. The CDR3 nucleotides are TGTGCCAGCAGTGGGGGTAGGGCTGGCACAGATACGCAGTATTTT. This translates into CASSGGRAGTDTQYF.

The chain has TRBV6-5 and TRBJ2-1; 7 bases map to TRBD2. This CDR3 has 17 amino acids. V dropped 4 bases and J dropped 7; count of bases not matched to a gene: 16. Germline V gene sequence: CDR1 MNHEY, CDR2 SVGAGI. DNA of the CDR3: TGTGCCAGCAGTTCAAGGGCTGGACGAGCGGGACCAAATGAGCAGTTCTTC. Translated: CASSSRAGRAGPNEQFF.

Comment on this clonotype: The junction departs from the called germline gene at one end, perhaps through a read error. This chain joins TRBV20-1 and TRBJ2-1; TRBD2 matches at 12 bases. Germline V gene sequence: CDR1 DFQATT, CDR2 SNEGSKA (reference sequence). CDR3 length equals 16 residues. CDR3 region: CSAESLSSGRANGQFF. The CDR3 DNA reads as TGCAGTGCCGAGAGTCTCTCTAGCGGGAGGGCCAATGGGCAGTTCTTC.

The chain is built from TRBV7-2 and TRBJ2-3; D remains unclear. V was cut by 4 bases and J by 1 base, with 9 bases left in between. Per the germline V gene, CDR1 is SGHTA and CDR2 is FQGNSA. The CDR3 contains 14 residues. CDR3 region: CASSWTARTDTQYF. CDR3 bases: TGTGCCAGCAGCTGGACGGCCCGCACAGATACGCAGTATTTT.

This chain joins TRBV4-2 and TRBJ1-2; no definite D call. Germline loops: CDR1 LGHNA, CDR2 YNFKEQ. Trimming cost V 0 bases and J 4 bases, with 21 bases left between them. This CDR3 comprises 18 residues. For the CDR3, the DNA is TGTGCCAGCAGCCAAGACTGGCAGAATAGACTGAGGGTCTATGGCTACACCTTC. Its translation is CASSQDWQNRLRVYGYTF.

The table lists this clonotype with a count of one. In nucleotides, the CDR3 is TGTGCCAGCAGCCAAGCCTGGGGGTCGGGAGATACGCAGTATTTT. Its translation is CASSQAWGSGDTQYF. The rearrangement uses TRBV3-1 and TRBJ2-3; D may match TRBD1 or TRBD2 (5 bases each). The germline gives CDR1 LGHDT, CDR2 YNNKEL (reference sequence). The CDR3 consists of 15 residues. The V end was cut by 1 base, the J end by 5 bases, with 13 bases between.

This clonotype showed up just a few times. The chain combines TRBV11-1 with TRBJ2-3; D uncertain. V was trimmed by 2 bases and J by 1 base, leaving 13 bases between them. CDR1 is SGHAT and CDR2 is FQDESV in the germline V gene (reference sequence). The CDR3 extends over 16 amino acids. CDR3 in amino acids: CASSLSSESGTDTQYF. CDR3 bases: TGTGCCAGCAGCTTAAGCTCGGAGTCTGGCACAGATACGCAGTATTTT.

This chain uses TRBV9 with TRBJ2-1; TRBD2 matches 9 bases. CDR1 and CDR2 from the germline V gene are SGDLS and YYNGEE. The CDR3 spans 17 residues. Trimming removed 4 bases from V and 5 bases from J; junction bases left unmatched: 13. In DNA form, the CDR3 reads TGTGCCAGCAGCCCTCGGCGGGCTAGCGGGGCCAACAATGAGCAGTTCTTC. The encoded protein is CASSPRRASGANNEQFF.

The rearrangement uses TRBV9 and TRBJ1-5, with 10 bases that match TRBD1. The CDR3 runs 15 residues. From germline, CDR1 is SGDLS and CDR2 YYNGEE. V shed 0 bases, J shed 5 bases, and the junction held 2 bases outside the gene matches. CDR3 region: CASSVGTGGHQPQHF. The CDR3 DNA follows: TGTGCCAGCAGCGTAGGGACAGGGGGGCATCAGCCCCAGCATTTT.

This rearrangement joins TRBV5-1 to TRBJ2-7, with 10 bases that match TRBD2. V lost 0 bases, J lost 3 bases, and 6 bases stayed unmatched. The germline CDR1 and CDR2 sequences are SGHRS and YFSETQ. The length of the CDR3 is 16 residues. Here the CDR3 reads CASSLAASGSIYEQYF. The CDR3 bases are TGCGCCAGCAGCTTGGCCGCTAGCGGGAGTATCTACGAGCAGTACTTC.

The V call is TRBV28, the J call TRBJ2-7; no reliable D call. Per germline, CDR1 MDHEN and CDR2 SYDVKM. CDR3 length: 13 amino acids. The V end was cut by 6 bases, the J end by 2 bases, with 11 bases between. CDR3 in amino acids: CASRRTAPYEQYF. CDR3 nucleotide sequence: TGTGCCAGCAGGCGGACGGCCCCCTACGAGCAGTACTTC.

The chain couples TRBV5-1 to TRBJ2-7; 9 bases line up with TRBD2. Germline V gene data show CDR1 as SGHRS and CDR2 as YFSETQ. The length of the CDR3 is 17 residues. Unmatched junction bases numbered 9, after V lost 0 bases and J lost 2 bases. This chain's CDR3 is CASSLGGGRAAAYEQYF. The CDR3, as DNA: TGCGCCAGCAGCTTGGGAGGCGGGAGGGCCGCCGCCTACGAGCAGTACTTC.

For this clonotype: The junction does not match germline at one end; this may be a read error. The genes are TRBV5-4 and TRBJ2-7; D is perhaps TRBD2 (5 bases). CDR1 and CDR2 (germline): SGHNT, YYREEE (reference sequence). This CDR3 is built from 14 residues. The CDR3 here is CACSLGDNSYEQYF. The CDR3 DNA is TGTGCCTGCAGCTTGGGAGATAACTCCTACGAGCAGTACTTC.

The CDR3 loop is CASSATTSGYYEQYF. For the CDR3, the DNA is TGCGCCAGCAGCGCAACAACTAGCGGTTACTACGAGCAGTACTTC. The chain couples TRBV5-1 to TRBJ2-7, with 8 bases identical to TRBD2. V trimming: 4 bases; J trimming: 3 bases; junction bases outside the gene matches: 9. Germline loops: CDR1 SGHRS, CDR2 YFSETQ. This CDR3 spans 15 amino acids.

In its sample, this clonotype was seen a few times. A single base separates this from a much larger clone, so it may be a read error. The rearrangement joins TRBV9 to TRBJ2-5, with 9 bases aligning to TRBD2. Per the germline V gene, CDR1 is SGDLS and CDR2 is YYNGEE. Trimming cost V 1 base and J 11 bases; bases outside gene matches: 12. This CDR3 spans 15 amino acids. CDR3 region: CASSVTAGGLNEQYF. In DNA form, the CDR3 reads TGTGCCAGCAGCGTAACAGCGGGAGGCTTGAATGAGCAGTACTTC.

This chain joins TRBV28 and TRBJ2-3, with 7 nucleotides matching TRBD1. This CDR3 has 15 residues. Germline V gene data show CDR1 as MDHEN and CDR2 as SYDVKM. Germline trimming cut 6 bases from V and 0 bases from J; bases unmatched to any gene: 6. The CDR3 nucleotides are TGTGCCAGCAGAAGGACAGGTTTTAGCACAGATACGCAGTATTTT. This encodes CASRRTGFSTDTQYF.

This chain uses TRBV12-3 or TRBV12-4 with TRBJ2-3; 12 nucleotides align to TRBD2. Losses at the gene ends were 8 bases for V and 4 bases for J; bases not matched to a gene: 7. This CDR3 comprises 15 residues. The CDR3 coding sequence is TGTGCCAGCCAGACTAGCGGGAGTTCCCCAGATACGCAGTATTTT. It specifies CASQTSGSSPDTQYF.

Of note for this clonotype: An end of the junction does not agree with germline; a read error may underlie this. The chain carries TRBV12-5 and TRBJ1-2; D not certain. Germline CDR1 reads LGHNT; CDR2 reads FRNRAP. The CDR3 runs 14 residues. Written as DNA, the CDR3 is TGTGCTAGTGGTCAACAGACCTCTAACTACGGCTACACCTTC. This translates into CASGQQTSNYGYTF.